This T cell receptor (beta chain) appears in the sequencing data of a study of T-cell reconstitution after alpha-beta-depleted transplantation in children. General observations from the study: At day 60, the high TCRbeta diversity found in some patients originated from recipient T cells and thymic progenitors that had survived. Alpha-beta T cells present about two months after transplant were reported to originate from several hundred expanded graft clones. The authors attributed T-cell counts and diversity one year after transplant mostly to newly produced T cells.

With respect to this clonotype: Its antigen is undetermined.

J was trimmed by 7 bases and V by 5 bases; bases with no gene match: 12. The CDR3 extends over 15 amino acids. Germline lookup yields CDR1 SGHNT and CDR2 YYREEE (reference sequence). Construction of the TCRbeta library involved unique molecular identifiers. TCRdb analysed the PCR reads with MiXCR anew, one entry per CDR3 protein. The top ten clones hold 20% to 30% of a sample with under 300,000 distinct CDR3 sequences, around a tenth of them seen once. The receptor's source is a male patient between 2 and 10 years old who had a stem cell transplant for chronic granulomatous disease, so the T cells may come from the graft donor. The material sequenced was peripheral blood, taken 180 days after TCRalphabeta/CD19-depleted stem cell transplant. The V and J genes are TRBV5-4 and TRBJ2-1; 7 bases map to TRBD2. The CDR3: CASRDSSGRGNEQFF. CDR3 in DNA: TGTGCCAGCAGAGACTCATCGGGGCGGGGGAATGAGCAGTTCTTC.